This T cell receptor beta chain came from a study of blood T cell repertoires in COVID-19. Study details: PBMCs, B-cell-depleted T cells, or T cells provided the cDNA or gDNA that made up the material.

Measured with immunoSEQ multiplex PCR; TCRdb has only the in-frame clones, and not every one. The sample includes roughly 330,000 clones, 87% of them seen just once. With V trimmed by 7 bases and J by 5 bases, 4 bases remained unmatched. CDR1 LNHDA and CDR2 SQIVND come from the germline V gene (reference sequence). The CDR3 runs to 12 residues. Input material: PBMCs or T cells enriched from blood (not recorded which). The source is a woman under 40 who had recovered from COVID-19. This chain uses TRBV19 with TRBJ2-7, with TRBD1 matching 8 bases. CDR3 sequence: CASNQGANEQYF. The CDR3 region has the DNA TGTGCCAGTAACCAGGGGGCAAACGAGCAGTACTTC.